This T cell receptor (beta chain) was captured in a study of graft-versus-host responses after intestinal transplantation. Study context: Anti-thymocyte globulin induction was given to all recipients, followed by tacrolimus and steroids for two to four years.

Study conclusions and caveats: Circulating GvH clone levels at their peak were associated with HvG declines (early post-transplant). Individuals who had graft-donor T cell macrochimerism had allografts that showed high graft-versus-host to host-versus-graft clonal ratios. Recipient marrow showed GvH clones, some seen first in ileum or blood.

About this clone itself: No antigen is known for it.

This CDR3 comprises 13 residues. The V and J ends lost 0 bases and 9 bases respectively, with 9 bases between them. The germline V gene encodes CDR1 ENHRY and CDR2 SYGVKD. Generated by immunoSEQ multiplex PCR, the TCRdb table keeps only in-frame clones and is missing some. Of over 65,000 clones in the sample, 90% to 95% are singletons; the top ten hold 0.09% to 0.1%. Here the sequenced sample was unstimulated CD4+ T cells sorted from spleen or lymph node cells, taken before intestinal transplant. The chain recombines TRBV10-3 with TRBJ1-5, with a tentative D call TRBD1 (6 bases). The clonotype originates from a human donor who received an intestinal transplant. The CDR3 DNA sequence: TGTGCCATCAGTGAGTCTCGAGGGGGGCCCCAGCATTTT. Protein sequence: CAISESRGGPQHF.